This TCR beta chain was recovered during a study of CD8+CD57+ T cells in acquired aplastic anemia. Whoever was chosen for sequencing had shown CD8+CD57+ cell expansion by flow cytometry. Genomic DNA templated the TCR beta VDJ and CDR3 profiling. TCRdb passed the reads through MiXCR, listing each CDR3 protein once. The table lists approximately 220,000 distinct CDR3 sequences, around 50% of them singletons, with roughly 21% in the top ten. Notes on this clonotype: An end of the junction does not agree with germline; a read error may underlie this.

This receptor was identified in a human donor with aplastic anemia. Source material: sorted CD4+, CD8+, or CD8+CD57+ T cells (not recorded which) from PBMCs.

As DNA, the CDR3 is TGCAGTGCTGGAGATCGGGGGGCACCTTCAGGGGAGACCCAGTACTTC. Its translation: CSAGDRGAPSGETQYF. V and J are TRBV20-1 and TRBJ2-5; tentatively, D is TRBD2 (7 bases). From germline, CDR1 is DFQATT and CDR2 SNEGSKA (reference sequence). There are 16 residues in the CDR3.